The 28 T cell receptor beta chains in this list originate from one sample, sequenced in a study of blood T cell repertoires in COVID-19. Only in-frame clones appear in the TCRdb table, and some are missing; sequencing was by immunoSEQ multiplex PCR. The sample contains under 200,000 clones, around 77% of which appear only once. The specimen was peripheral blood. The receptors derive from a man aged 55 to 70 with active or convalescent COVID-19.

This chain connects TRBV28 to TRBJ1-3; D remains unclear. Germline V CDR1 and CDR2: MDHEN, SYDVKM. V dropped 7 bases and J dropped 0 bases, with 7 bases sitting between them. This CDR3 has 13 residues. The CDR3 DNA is TGTGCCAGCACTCTAAACTCTGGAAACACCATATATTTT. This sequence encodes CASTLNSGNTIYF.

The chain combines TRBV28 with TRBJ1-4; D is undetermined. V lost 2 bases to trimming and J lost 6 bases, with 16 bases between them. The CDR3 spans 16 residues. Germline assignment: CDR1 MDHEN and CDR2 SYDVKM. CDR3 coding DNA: TGTGCCAGCAGTTTAAGATCGAGGGTGAAATATGAAAAACTGTTTTTT. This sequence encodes CASSLRSRVKYEKLFF.

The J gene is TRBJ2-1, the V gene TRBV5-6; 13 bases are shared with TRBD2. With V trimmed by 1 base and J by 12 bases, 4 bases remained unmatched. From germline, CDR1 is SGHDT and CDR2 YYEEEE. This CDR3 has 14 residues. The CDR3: CASSLRTSGSGQFF. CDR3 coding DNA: TGTGCCAGCAGCTTGAGGACTAGCGGGAGCGGGCAGTTCTTC.

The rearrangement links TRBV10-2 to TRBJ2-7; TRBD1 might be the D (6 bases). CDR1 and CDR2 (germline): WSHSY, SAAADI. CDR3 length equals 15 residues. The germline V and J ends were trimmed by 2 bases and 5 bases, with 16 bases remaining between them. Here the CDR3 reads CASSESRAGAHEQYF. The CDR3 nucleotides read TGCGCCAGCAGTGAGAGTAGGGCAGGGGCCCACGAGCAGTACTTC.

CDR3 nucleotide sequence: TGCGCCAGCAGCCAAGACTGGACTAGCGGCTACGAGCAGTACTTC. Protein: CASSQDWTSGYEQYF. The chain carries TRBV4-3 and TRBJ2-7, with 10 nucleotides matching TRBD2. The CDR3 is 15 residues long. Germline loops: CDR1 LGHNA, CDR2 YSLEER. Trimming at V came to 0 bases and at J to 3 bases, leaving 2 bases not matched to a gene.

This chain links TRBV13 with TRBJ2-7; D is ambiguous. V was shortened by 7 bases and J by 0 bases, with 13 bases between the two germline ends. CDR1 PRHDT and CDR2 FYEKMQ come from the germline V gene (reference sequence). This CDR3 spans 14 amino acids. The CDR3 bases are TGTGCCAGCAAGGAAAACAGAAACTCCTACGAGCAGTACTTC. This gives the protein CASKENRNSYEQYF.

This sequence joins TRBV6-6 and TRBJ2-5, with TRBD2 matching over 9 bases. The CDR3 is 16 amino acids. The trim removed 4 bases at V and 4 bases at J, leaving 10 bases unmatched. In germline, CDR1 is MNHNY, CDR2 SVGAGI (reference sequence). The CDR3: CASSSPEREAGETQYF. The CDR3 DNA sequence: TGTGCCAGCAGTTCCCCCGAGCGGGAGGCAGGAGAGACCCAGTACTTC.

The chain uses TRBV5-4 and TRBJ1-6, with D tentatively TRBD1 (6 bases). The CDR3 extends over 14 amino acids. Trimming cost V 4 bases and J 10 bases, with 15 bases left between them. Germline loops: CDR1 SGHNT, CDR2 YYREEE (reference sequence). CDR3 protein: CASSPGTWGSPLHF. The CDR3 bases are TGTGCCAGCAGCCCCGGGACATGGGGCTCACCCCTCCACTTT.

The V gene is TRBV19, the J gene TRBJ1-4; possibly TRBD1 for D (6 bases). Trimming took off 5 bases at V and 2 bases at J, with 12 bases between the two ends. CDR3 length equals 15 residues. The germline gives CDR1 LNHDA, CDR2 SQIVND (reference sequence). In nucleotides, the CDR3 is TGTGCCAGTAGTCCGCACAGGGCTACTAATGAAAAACTGTTTTTT. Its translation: CASSPHRATNEKLFF.

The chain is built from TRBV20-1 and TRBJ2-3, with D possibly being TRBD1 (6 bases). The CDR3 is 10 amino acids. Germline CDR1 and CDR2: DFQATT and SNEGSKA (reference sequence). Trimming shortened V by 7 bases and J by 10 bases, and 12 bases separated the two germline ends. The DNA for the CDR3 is TGCAGTGTTTCACGACAGGCGCAGTATTTT. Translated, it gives CSVSRQAQYF.

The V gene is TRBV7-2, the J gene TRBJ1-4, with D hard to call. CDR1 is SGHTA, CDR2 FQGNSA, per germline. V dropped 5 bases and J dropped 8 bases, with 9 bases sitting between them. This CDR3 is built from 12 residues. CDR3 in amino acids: CASSPTREKLFF. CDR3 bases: TGTGCCAGCAGCCCGACTCGAGAAAAACTGTTTTTT. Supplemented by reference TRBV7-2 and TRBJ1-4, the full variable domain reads GAGVSQSPSNKVTEKGKDVELRCDPISGHTALYWYRQSLGQGLEFLIYFQGNSAPDKSGLPSDRFSAERTGGSVSTLTIQRTQQEDSAVYLCASSPTREKLFFGSGTQLSVL.

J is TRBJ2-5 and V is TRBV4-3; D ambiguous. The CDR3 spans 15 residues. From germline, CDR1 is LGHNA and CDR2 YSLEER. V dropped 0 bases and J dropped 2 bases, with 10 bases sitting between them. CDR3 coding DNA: TGCGCCAGCAGCCAAGAGCCAGTCCAGCAAGAGACCCAGTACTTC. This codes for CASSQEPVQQETQYF.

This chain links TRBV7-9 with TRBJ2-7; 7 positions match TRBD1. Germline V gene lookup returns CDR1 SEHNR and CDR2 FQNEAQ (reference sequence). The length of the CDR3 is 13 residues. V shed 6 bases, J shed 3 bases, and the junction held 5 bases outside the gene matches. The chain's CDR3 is CASRRQGDYEQYF. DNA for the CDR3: TGTGCCAGCAGACGACAGGGTGACTACGAGCAGTACTTC.

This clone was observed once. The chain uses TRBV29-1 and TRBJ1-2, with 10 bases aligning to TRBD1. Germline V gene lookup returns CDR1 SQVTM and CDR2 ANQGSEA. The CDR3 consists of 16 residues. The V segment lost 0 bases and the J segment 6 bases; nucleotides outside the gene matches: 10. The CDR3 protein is CSVEDQRGTGADGYTF. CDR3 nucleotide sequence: TGCAGCGTTGAAGACCAGAGAGGGACAGGGGCTGATGGCTACACCTTC. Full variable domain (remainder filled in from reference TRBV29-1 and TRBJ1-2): SAVISQKPSRDICQRGTSLTIQCQVDSQVTMMFWYRQQPGQSLTLIATANQGSEATYESGFVIDKFPISRPNLTFSTLTVSNMSPEDSSIYLCSVEDQRGTGADGYTFGSGTRLTVV.

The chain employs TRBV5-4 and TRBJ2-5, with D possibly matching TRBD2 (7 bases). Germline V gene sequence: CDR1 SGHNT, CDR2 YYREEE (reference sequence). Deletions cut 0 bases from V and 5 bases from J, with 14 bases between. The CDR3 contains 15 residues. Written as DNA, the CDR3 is TGTGCCAGCAGCTTGGAAACAGGGAGGGAGGAGACCCAGTACTTC. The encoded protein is CASSLETGREETQYF.

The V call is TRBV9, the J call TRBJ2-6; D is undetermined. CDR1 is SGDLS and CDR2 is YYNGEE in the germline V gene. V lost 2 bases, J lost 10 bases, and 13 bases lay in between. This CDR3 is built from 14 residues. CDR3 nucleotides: TGTGCCAGCAGCGTTACAGTCGTCTGGAACGTCCTGACTTTC. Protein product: CASSVTVVWNVLTF.

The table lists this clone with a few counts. CDR3 loop: CASSAPSQSYNEQFF. The CDR3 region has the DNA TGTGCCAGCAGCGCCCCTTCACAATCCTACAATGAGCAGTTCTTC. The rearrangement joins TRBV7-2 to TRBJ2-1; D call uncertain. Looked up from germline, CDR1 is SGHTA and CDR2 is FQGNSA. This CDR3 has 15 amino acids. V was trimmed by 5 bases and J by 1 base, leaving 12 bases between them.

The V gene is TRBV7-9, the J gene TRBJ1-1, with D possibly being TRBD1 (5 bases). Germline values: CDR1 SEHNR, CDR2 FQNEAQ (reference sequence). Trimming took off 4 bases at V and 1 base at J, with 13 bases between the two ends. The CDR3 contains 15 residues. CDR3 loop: CASSSLQDPNTEAFF. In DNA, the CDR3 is TGTGCCAGCAGCTCCCTACAGGACCCGAACACTGAAGCTTTCTTT.

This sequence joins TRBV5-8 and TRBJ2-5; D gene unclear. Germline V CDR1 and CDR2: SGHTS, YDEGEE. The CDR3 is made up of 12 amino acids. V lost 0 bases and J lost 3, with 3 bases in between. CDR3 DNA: TGTGCCAGCAGCTTGGACAAAGAGACCCAGTACTTC. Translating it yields CASSLDKETQYF.

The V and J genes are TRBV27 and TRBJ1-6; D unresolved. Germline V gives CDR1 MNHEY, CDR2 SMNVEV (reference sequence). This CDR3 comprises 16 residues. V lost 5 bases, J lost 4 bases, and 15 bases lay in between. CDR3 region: CASSPLQASYNSPLHF. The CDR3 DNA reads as TGTGCCAGCAGTCCACTGCAGGCCTCTTATAATTCACCCCTCCACTTT.

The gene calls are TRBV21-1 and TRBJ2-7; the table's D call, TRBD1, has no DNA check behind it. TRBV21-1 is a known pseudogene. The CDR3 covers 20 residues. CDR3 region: CASSNGGWAGRGPRSYEQYF. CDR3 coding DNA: TGTGCCAGCAGCAATGGGGGGTGGGCTGGCAGGGGGCCGCGATCCTACGAGCAGTACTTC.

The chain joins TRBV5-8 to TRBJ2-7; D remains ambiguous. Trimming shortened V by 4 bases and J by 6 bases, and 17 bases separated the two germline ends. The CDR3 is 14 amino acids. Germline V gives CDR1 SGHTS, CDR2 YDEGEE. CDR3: CASSPRVSSPEQYF. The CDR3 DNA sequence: TGTGCCAGCAGCCCCCGCGTCTCTTCCCCCGAGCAGTACTTC. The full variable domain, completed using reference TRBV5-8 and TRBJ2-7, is EAGVTQSPTHLIKTRGQQATLRCSPISGHTSVYWYQQALGLGLQFLLWYDEGEERNRGNFPPRFSGRQFPNYSSELNVNALELEDSALYLCASSPRVSSPEQYFGPGTRLTVT.

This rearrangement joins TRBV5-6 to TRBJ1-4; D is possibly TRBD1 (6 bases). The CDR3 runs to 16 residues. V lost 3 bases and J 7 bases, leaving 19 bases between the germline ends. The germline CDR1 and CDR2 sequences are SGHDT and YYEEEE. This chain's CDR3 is CASSSWGRIGPEKLFF. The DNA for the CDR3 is TGTGCCAGCAGCTCCTGGGGGCGAATTGGGCCTGAAAAACTGTTTTTT.

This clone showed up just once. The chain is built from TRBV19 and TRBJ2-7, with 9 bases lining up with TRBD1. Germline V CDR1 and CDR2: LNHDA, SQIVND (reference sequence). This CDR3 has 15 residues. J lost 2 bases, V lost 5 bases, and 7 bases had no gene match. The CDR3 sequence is CASSSYRDRAYEQYF. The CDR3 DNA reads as TGTGCCAGTAGTTCGTACCGGGACAGGGCCTACGAGCAGTACTTC.

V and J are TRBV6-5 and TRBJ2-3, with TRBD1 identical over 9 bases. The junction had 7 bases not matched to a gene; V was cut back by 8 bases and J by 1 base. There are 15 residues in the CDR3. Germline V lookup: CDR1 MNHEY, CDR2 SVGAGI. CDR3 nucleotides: TGTGCCAGCGGACTCCGGGACAGGGGCACAGATACGCAGTATTTT. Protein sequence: CASGLRDRGTDTQYF.

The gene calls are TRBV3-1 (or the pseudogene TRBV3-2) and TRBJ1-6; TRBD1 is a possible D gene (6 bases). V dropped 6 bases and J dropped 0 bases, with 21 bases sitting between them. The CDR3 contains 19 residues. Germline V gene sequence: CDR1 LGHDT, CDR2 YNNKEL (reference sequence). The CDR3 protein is CASRGLGRGFSSYNSPLHF. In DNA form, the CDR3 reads TGTGCCAGCAGGGGTTTGGGCAGGGGCTTTAGCTCCTATAATTCACCCCTCCACTTT.

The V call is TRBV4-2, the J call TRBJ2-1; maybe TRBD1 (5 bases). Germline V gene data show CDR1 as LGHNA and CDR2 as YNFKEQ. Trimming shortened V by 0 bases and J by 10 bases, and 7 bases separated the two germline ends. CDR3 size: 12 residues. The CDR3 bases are TGTGCCAGCAGCCAAGATCGGACAGAGCAGTTCTTC. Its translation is CASSQDRTEQFF.

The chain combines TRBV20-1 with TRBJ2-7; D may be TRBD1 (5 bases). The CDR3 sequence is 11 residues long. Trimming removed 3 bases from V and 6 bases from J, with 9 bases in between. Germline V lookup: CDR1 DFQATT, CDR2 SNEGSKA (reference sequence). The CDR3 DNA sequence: TGCAGTGCTAGCCCAGGGTTCGAGCAGTACTTC. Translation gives CSASPGFEQYF.